Sequencing of this T cell receptor (beta chain) was carried out in a study of blood T cell repertoires in COVID-19. TCRdb keeps only in-frame clones here, not all; method: immunoSEQ multiplex PCR. Of nearly 300,000 clones listed, 65% to 85% are singletons. Germline values: CDR1 SGHNT, CDR2 YENEEA. Losses at the gene ends were 6 bases for V and 4 bases for J; bases not matched to a gene: 10. This CDR3 has 15 residues. This chain uses TRBV11-3 with TRBJ2-5, with 8 nucleotides matching TRBD1. Sequenced input: peripheral blood. This clonotype was obtained from a human donor with COVID-19, enrolled during active disease. The donor label of this sample is uncertain. The CDR3 sequence is CASSRGQGLLETQYF. The CDR3 region has the DNA TGTGCCAGCAGTAGAGGACAGGGCCTATTAGAGACCCAGTACTTC.